Listed here are 15 T cell receptor beta chains from one sample, sequenced in a study of CD8 T cells in ankylosing spondylitis. TCRdb reanalysed the 5' RACE reads using MiXCR and keeps one entry per CDR3 protein. The table lists about 310,000 distinct CDR3 sequences, less than 25% of them singletons, with under 4% in the top ten. Source material: blood, either unsorted or a sorted T cell fraction (not recorded which). The receptors here all came from a female donor with ankylosing spondylitis or in good health (not recorded which).

V gene TRBV7-2 combines with J gene TRBJ2-5, with D perhaps assigned TRBD1 or TRBD2 (5 bases each). Trimming stripped 8 bases from V and 4 bases from J, with 14 bases between. The length of the CDR3 is 13 residues. Germline V CDR1 and CDR2: SGHTA, FQGNSA. The chain's CDR3 is CASRREWGETQYF. The CDR3 coding sequence is TGTGCCAGCCGCAGGGAGTGGGGAGAGACCCAGTACTTC.

The chain has TRBV20-1 and TRBJ2-4; D tentatively reads TRBD1 or TRBD2 (5 bases each). Trimming pared 1 base from V and 6 bases from J, leaving 13 bases between. Germline V lookup: CDR1 DFQATT, CDR2 SNEGSKA (reference sequence). The CDR3 sequence is 14 residues long. The CDR3 nucleotides are TGCAGTGCTAGAGCGACGGTTGGGACAAACATTCAGTACTTC. Amino acid sequence: CSARATVGTNIQYF.

This clonotype has at least ten counts. The chain uses TRBV9 and TRBJ2-3; no firm D call. This CDR3 is built from 14 residues. Germline CDR1 SGDLS, CDR2 YYNGEE. Trimming removed 4 bases at V and 3 bases at J, with 12 bases between. The CDR3 nucleotides read TGTGCCAGCAGCAAGACGCGGAGTACAGATACGCAGTATTTT. It specifies CASSKTRSTDTQYF. The full variable domain, with the rest looked up from reference TRBV9 and TRBJ2-3, is DSGVTQTPKHLITATGQRVTLRCSPRSGDLSVYWYQQSLDQGLQFLIQYYNGEERAKGNILERFSAQQFPDLHSELNLSSLELGDSALYFCASSKTRSTDTQYFGPGTRLTVL.

This rearrangement joins TRBV7-2 to TRBJ2-5, with 9 bases aligning to TRBD2. The CDR3 has 15 residues. Unmatched junction bases numbered 4, after V lost 4 bases and J lost 1 base. The germline gives CDR1 SGHTA, CDR2 FQGNSA. The CDR3 loop is CASSSGGRGQETQYF. The CDR3 DNA reads TGTGCCAGCAGCTCCGGCGGGAGGGGCCAAGAGACCCAGTACTTC.

This clonotype was recorded many times. This sequence joins TRBV7-2 and TRBJ2-7; weak D call: TRBD2 (6 bases). The germline CDR1 and CDR2 sequences are SGHTA and FQGNSA. The CDR3 loop spans 15 amino acids. The V end was cut by 3 bases, the J end by 1 base, with 13 bases between. The CDR3 here is CASSFGGERSYEQYF. CDR3 nucleotide sequence: TGTGCCAGCAGCTTCGGCGGGGAGCGGTCCTACGAGCAGTACTTC.

This clonotype was seen ten or more times. The rearrangement links TRBV24-1 to TRBJ2-7; D remains ambiguous. Trimming stripped 11 bases from V and 0 bases from J, with 13 bases between. This CDR3 is 13 amino acids long. Germline-derived CDR1 and CDR2 are KGHDR and SFDVKD. CDR3 amino acids: CAIPTEFSYEQYF. The CDR3 DNA follows: TGTGCCATCCCTACAGAGTTCTCCTACGAGCAGTACTTC.

This chain links TRBV9 with TRBJ2-5; 9 bases match TRBD2. The CDR3 spans 17 residues. Germline CDR1 reads SGDLS; CDR2 reads YYNGEE. The ends lost 0 bases at V and 5 bases at J; junction bases unmatched: 11. CDR3 sequence reads: CASSVGGAGGPSETQYF. As DNA, the CDR3 is TGTGCCAGCAGCGTAGGTGGGGCGGGAGGGCCCTCGGAGACCCAGTACTTC. The complete variable domain, with remaining parts taken from reference TRBV9 and TRBJ2-5, reads DSGVTQTPKHLITATGQRVTLRCSPRSGDLSVYWYQQSLDQGLQFLIQYYNGEERAKGNILERFSAQQFPDLHSELNLSSLELGDSALYFCASSVGGAGGPSETQYFGPGTRLLVL.

The J gene is TRBJ1-1, the V gene TRBV5-1, with D hard to call. The CDR3 contains 15 residues. Trimming pared 0 bases from V and 1 base from J, leaving 10 bases between. Germline lookup yields CDR1 SGHRS and CDR2 YFSETQ. CDR3: CASSLVGLGNTEAFF. The CDR3, as DNA: TGCGCCAGCAGCTTGGTCGGGCTCGGGAACACTGAAGCTTTCTTT. The full variable domain, with the rest looked up from reference TRBV5-1 and TRBJ1-1, is KAGVTQTPRYLIKTRGQQVTLSCSPISGHRSVSWYQQTPGQGLQFLFEYFSETQRNKGNFPGRFSGRQFSNSRSEMNVSTLELGDSALYLCASSLVGLGNTEAFFGQGTRLTVV.

The chain combines TRBV30 with TRBJ2-7; D call uncertain. The germline gives CDR1 GTSNPN, CDR2 SVGIG (reference sequence). The ends were cut back, 0 bases at V and 4 bases at J, with 13 bases in the middle. The CDR3 extends over 14 amino acids. The CDR3 reads CAWSVKGYLYEQYF. CDR3 DNA: TGTGCCTGGAGTGTAAAAGGGTACCTTTACGAGCAGTACTTC. Variable domain in full (rest from reference TRBV30 and TRBJ2-7): SQTIHQWPATLVQPVGSPLSLECTVEGTSNPNLYWYRQAAGRGLQLLFYSVGIGQISSEVPQNLSASRPQDRQFILSSKKLLLSDSGFYLCAWSVKGYLYEQYFGPGTRLTVT.

This clonotype was seen a handful of times. The V gene is TRBV20-1, the J gene TRBJ2-3; D perhaps matches TRBD1 (5 bases). The V gene's germline CDR1 is DFQATT and CDR2 SNEGSKA (reference sequence). Trimming stripped 3 bases from V and 5 bases from J, with 12 bases between. CDR3 length: 13 amino acids. The chain's CDR3 is CSARNGAGDTQYF. DNA of the CDR3: TGCAGTGCTAGGAATGGGGCAGGAGATACGCAGTATTTT.

The table lists this clonotype with a few counts. V gene TRBV6-2 or TRBV6-3 combines with J gene TRBJ1-5, with D tentatively TRBD1 (5 bases). This CDR3 is 17 amino acids long. V was pared by 6 bases and J by 3 bases, with 21 bases between. Germline V lookup: CDR1 MNHEY, CDR2 SVGEGT. CDR3 nucleotide sequence: TGTGCCAGCAGCCCCCGACAGTCCCTCCTTATCAATCAGCCCCAGCATTTT. It codes for CASSPRQSLLINQPQHF.

The sample holds a few counts of this clonotype. The CDR3 nucleotides read TGCAGTGCTAGAGGGCGGGAGAATTACAATGAGCAGTTCTTC. This gives the protein CSARGRENYNEQFF. The chain combines TRBV20-1 with TRBJ2-1, with TRBD2 matching over 7 bases. V was clipped by 1 base and J by 4 bases; unmatched bases: 4. The V gene's germline CDR1 is DFQATT and CDR2 SNEGSKA (reference sequence). CDR3 length: 14 residues.

The chain joins TRBV6-5 to TRBJ2-7; tentatively, D is TRBD2 (6 bases). Germline V gene data show CDR1 as MNHEY and CDR2 as SVGAGI. Trimming removed 6 bases from V and 7 bases from J, with 22 bases in between. The CDR3 has 15 amino acids. The CDR3 sequence is CASSLPGTPAGEQYF. CDR3 sequence (DNA): TGTGCCAGCAGCTTACCAGGGACTCCCGCGGGGGAGCAGTACTTC.

The rearrangement joins TRBV10-3 to TRBJ2-1; 9 bases fit TRBD1. The CDR3 has 14 amino acids. V lost 10 bases and J lost 9; bases outside the gene matches: 13. Germline values: CDR1 ENHRY, CDR2 SYGVKD. CDR3 DNA: TGTGCCAGCGGGACAGGGAAGTTTCCAAGTGAGCAGTTCTTC. Its translation is CASGTGKFPSEQFF.

This sequence joins TRBV4-3 and TRBJ2-2; a possible D gene is TRBD2 (6 bases). V was clipped by 0 bases and J by 2 bases, with 10 bases between them. Germline V CDR1 and CDR2: LGHNA, YSLEER. The CDR3 extends over 16 amino acids. The CDR3 protein is CASSQEGGGNTGELFF. The CDR3 DNA follows: TGCGCCAGCAGCCAAGAGGGGGGAGGAAACACCGGGGAGCTGTTTTTT.